These 5 T cell receptor beta chains were all obtained from the same sample, sequenced in a study of T cell repertoires in cytomegalovirus infection. One entry per CDR3 protein results from TCRdb running MiXCR on the reads. The data show almost 500,000 distinct CDR3 sequences, around 10% seen once. Sample: PBMCs. Every receptor here comes from a human donor in good health (CMV status not recorded). Some clones in this sample may be carry-over from other donors' samples.

This clonotype was picked up many times. This rearrangement joins TRBV29-1 to TRBJ2-2; TRBD1 might be the D (6 bases). CDR1 and CDR2 (germline): SQVTM, ANQGSEA. V lost 2 bases and J 0 bases, leaving 10 bases between the germline ends. CDR3 length equals 15 residues. This chain's CDR3 is CSVETRDTNTGELFF. The CDR3 nucleotides read TGCAGCGTTGAAACCCGGGACACGAACACCGGGGAGCTGTTTTTT.

This clonotype was seen ten or more times. The chain joins TRBV5-1 to TRBJ2-1; 10 positions agree with TRBD2. This CDR3 spans 16 amino acids. Germline V gene lookup returns CDR1 SGHRS and CDR2 YFSETQ. The V segment lost 4 bases and the J segment 4 bases; nucleotides outside the gene matches: 8. CDR3 DNA: TGCGCCAGCAGCCGGACTAGCGGAGGGCTTTACAATGAGCAGTTCTTC. It specifies CASSRTSGGLYNEQFF. Together with reference TRBV5-1 and TRBJ2-1, the CDR3 gives the full variable domain: KAGVTQTPRYLIKTRGQQVTLSCSPISGHRSVSWYQQTPGQGLQFLFEYFSETQRNKGNFPGRFSGRQFSNSRSEMNVSTLELGDSALYLCASSRTSGGLYNEQFFGPGTRLTVL.

This clonotype has just a few counts. V usage is TRBV20-1 and J usage is TRBJ2-7; TRBD1 or TRBD2 may be the D gene (5 bases each). Germline lookup yields CDR1 DFQATT and CDR2 SNEGSKA (reference sequence). There are 14 residues in the CDR3. The V gene lost 6 bases and the J gene lost 3 bases, with 18 bases spanning the gap. CDR3 protein: CSASGTYTNYEQYF. CDR3 DNA: TGCAGTGCGTCCGGGACGTACACCAACTACGAGCAGTACTTC.

This clonotype showed up just a few times. This chain uses TRBV9 with TRBJ2-5; 13 nucleotides line up with TRBD2. Germline V lookup: CDR1 SGDLS, CDR2 YYNGEE. The CDR3 totals 19 residues. The ends lost 3 bases at V and 2 bases at J; junction bases unmatched: 13. The CDR3 is CASSDHPGLAGPIQETQYF. For the CDR3, the DNA is TGTGCCAGCAGCGATCACCCGGGACTAGCGGGACCTATTCAAGAGACCCAGTACTTC. The variable domain in full, with the rest retrieved from reference TRBV9 and TRBJ2-5, is DSGVTQTPKHLITATGQRVTLRCSPRSGDLSVYWYQQSLDQGLQFLIQYYNGEERAKGNILERFSAQQFPDLHSELNLSSLELGDSALYFCASSDHPGLAGPIQETQYFGPGTRLLVL.

The rearrangement uses TRBV12-3 or TRBV12-4 and TRBJ2-3; 8 bases line up with TRBD1. The CDR3 extends over 16 amino acids. V lost 3 bases and J lost 2; bases outside the gene matches: 7. CDR3 nucleotide sequence: TGTGCCAGCAGTTTCCCCCGGGGACAGGACACAGATACGCAGTATTTT. Translation: CASSFPRGQDTDTQYF.